The 3 T cell receptor beta chains presented below share a single source sample, sequenced in a study of blood T cell repertoires in COVID-19. Assay: immunoSEQ multiplex PCR; the TCRdb copy retains only in-frame clones and omits some. The table shows around 97,000 clones, with roughly 89% occurring only once. Sequenced sample: peripheral blood. These receptors all stem from a human donor in a cohort sampled during active COVID-19.

V gene TRBV2 combines with J gene TRBJ1-4; possible D gene TRBD1, 5 bases. The CDR3 totals 12 residues. Germline V gives CDR1 SNHLY, CDR2 FYNNEI. V dropped 2 bases and J dropped 12 bases, with 10 bases sitting between them. The CDR3 nucleotides read TGTGCCAGCAGTGAACTCGGGGGTGAACTGTTTTTT. Protein product: CASSELGGELFF.

V and J are TRBV4-1 and TRBJ1-6; 10 nucleotides agree with TRBD1. CDR1 is MGHRA and CDR2 is YSYEKL in the germline V gene. Trimming took 1 base from V and 2 from J; bases not matched to a gene: 2. CDR3 size: 17 residues. The CDR3 loop reads CASSQGTGGTYNSPLHF. The CDR3 DNA follows: TGCGCCAGCAGCCAAGGGACAGGGGGAACCTATAATTCACCCCTCCACTTT.

This chain links TRBV2 with TRBJ1-5; TRBD1 agrees at 11 bases. J gave up 6 bases and V 6 bases, and 10 bases lay outside the gene matches. The CDR3 extends over 16 amino acids. Per germline, CDR1 SNHLY and CDR2 FYNNEI. CDR3 DNA: TGTGCCAGCAGGGACCTGGGACAGGGGGGAAGTCAGCCCCAGCATTTT. Translation gives CASRDLGQGGSQPQHF.